The clone carrying this T cell receptor (beta chain) was observed many times. Its antigen is unidentified. The data were obtained in a study of Graves' ophthalmopathy and Graves' hyperthyroidism. Points from the study as a whole: The model forecast ophthalmopathy progression, reaching 60% to 71% sensitivity and 72% to 75% specificity. Most clonotypes expanded in thyroid above 0.001 frequency were present in blood too.

This CDR3 spans 14 amino acids. From germline, CDR1 is SGHRS and CDR2 YFSETQ. V lost 2 bases, J lost 3 bases, and 4 bases stayed unmatched. The study excluded patients with other autoimmune diseases, uncontrolled infections, pregnancy or lactation. The authors diagnosed from clinical symptoms, serum thyroxine, TRAb, thyroid ultrasound and orbital computed tomography. Amplification of TCR beta CDR3 regions used RNA transcripts. Second-round multiplex PCR came after first-round RT-PCR with HTBI primers. TCRdb called the multiplex PCR reads again in MiXCR, with one record for every CDR3 protein. The table includes 580,000 or so distinct CDR3 sequences, less than 40% detected once.

The receptor comes from an adult man with Graves' hyperthyroidism. The rearrangement uses TRBV5-1 and TRBJ2-5; 7 bases align to TRBD1. Sequenced: peripheral blood or thyroid tissue (not recorded which). CDR3 loop: CASSLSDREETQYF. The CDR3, as DNA: TGCGCCAGCAGCTTAAGCGACAGGGAAGAGACCCAGTACTTC.